One and the same sample provided the 8 T cell receptor beta chains below, sequenced in a study of blood T cell repertoires in COVID-19. Clones were sequenced by immunoSEQ multiplex PCR, and TCRdb holds only the in-frame ones, with some missing. This table has 100,000 to 130,000 clones, roughly 88% appearing once. Sequenced: peripheral blood. These TCRs come from a man aged 50 to 59 with active or convalescent COVID-19.

The rearrangement joins TRBV10-1 to TRBJ2-3, with D perhaps matching TRBD2 (5 bases). The CDR3 contains 14 residues. The V and J ends lost 5 bases and 5 bases respectively, with 14 bases between them. The germline CDR1 and CDR2 sequences are WNHNN and SYGVQD (reference sequence). For the CDR3, the DNA is TGCGCCAGCAGTCGGAATCGGGGAAAAGATACGCAGTATTTT. Its translation: CASSRNRGKDTQYF.

This sequence joins TRBV9 and TRBJ2-3, with D possibly TRBD2 on 6 matching bases. V lost 0 bases and J lost 3, with 11 bases in between. CDR3 size: 15 residues. From germline, CDR1 is SGDLS and CDR2 YYNGEE. The CDR3 protein is CASSVAGSGTDTQYF. The CDR3 coding sequence is TGTGCCAGCAGCGTAGCCGGGAGTGGGACAGATACGCAGTATTTT.

The V and J genes are TRBV7-2 and TRBJ2-7; tentative D call: TRBD2 (5 bases). Trimming cost V 1 base and J 5 bases, with 12 bases left between them. The V gene's germline CDR1 is SGHTA and CDR2 FQGNSA. The CDR3 totals 14 residues. The CDR3 loop is CASSLVGGSDEQYF. In DNA, the CDR3 is TGTGCCAGCAGCTTAGTCGGCGGGTCGGACGAGCAGTACTTC.

This chain uses TRBV6-6 with TRBJ1-2; D gene ambiguous. The CDR3 is 14 residues long. Trimming cost V 0 bases and J 4 bases, with 9 bases left between them. Germline V gives CDR1 MNHNY, CDR2 SVGAGI (reference sequence). As DNA, the CDR3 is TGTGCCAGCAGTTACTCTGAGGGTGGCTATGGCTACACCTTC. It encodes CASSYSEGGYGYTF.

This clone was detected only a few times. The chain's CDR3 is CASSQEGTVNQPQHF. The DNA of the CDR3 is TGTGCCAGCAGCCAAGAGGGGACAGTAAATCAGCCCCAGCATTTT. The genes are TRBV4-2 and TRBJ1-5, with 7 positions matching TRBD1. Germline V lookup: CDR1 LGHNA, CDR2 YNFKEQ. CDR3 length: 15 residues. With V trimmed by 0 bases and J by 4 bases, 3 bases remained unmatched.

This sequence joins TRBV29-1 and TRBJ1-1; a weak D match, TRBD1 (5 bases). Trimming took off 0 bases at V and 1 base at J, with 9 bases between the two ends. This CDR3 has 14 residues. Germline CDR1 reads SQVTM; CDR2 reads ANQGSEA. CDR3 in amino acids: CSVEDQGSNTEAFF. DNA of the CDR3: TGCAGCGTTGAAGATCAGGGATCGAACACTGAAGCTTTCTTT.

The sample holds one count of this clone. V usage is TRBV5-5 and J usage is TRBJ2-5, with D perhaps matching TRBD1 (6 bases). Trimming took 1 base from V and 5 from J, leaving 15 bases between them. The V gene's germline CDR1 is SGHKS and CDR2 YYEKEE (reference sequence). The CDR3 covers 15 residues. The CDR3 sequence is CASSLTWDNGETQYF. CDR3 coding DNA: TGTGCCAGCAGCTTGACTTGGGACAATGGGGAGACCCAGTACTTC.

This chain links TRBV5-1 with TRBJ2-1, with 9 positions matching TRBD1. J gave up 3 bases and V 5 bases, and 3 bases lay outside the gene matches. CDR3 length: 14 residues. Germline V lookup: CDR1 SGHRS, CDR2 YFSETQ. The CDR3 nucleotides read TGCGCCAGCAGGGGGGGACAGGGCTACAATGAGCAGTTCTTC. Its protein is CASRGGQGYNEQFF.